This note documents a single TCR beta chain sequence. Looked up from germline, CDR1 is SGHRS and CDR2 is YFSETQ. With 4 bases clipped from V and 7 bases from J, the junction kept 14 bases outside the gene matches. The CDR3 has 17 residues. The sample belongs to a study of T cell changes during pregnancy in multiple sclerosis. TCRdb keeps only in-frame clones here, not all; method: immunoSEQ multiplex PCR. The sample consists of roughly 40,000 clones, roughly 85% of them appearing once. The sequence derives from a female donor with multiple sclerosis, enrolled in a pregnancy study. The V and J genes are TRBV5-1 and TRBJ2-3; 11 bases are a match to TRBD2. The sequencing used CD4+ T cells from peripheral blood mononuclear cells, collected before pregnancy. CDR3 amino acids: CASSPLGTSGGGNTQYF. CDR3 coding DNA: TGCGCCAGCAGCCCGCTCGGGACTAGCGGCGGAGGGAATACGCAGTATTTT.